This TCR beta chain derives from a study of T-cell reconstitution after alpha-beta-depleted transplantation in children. In germline, CDR1 is SQVTM, CDR2 ANQGSEA. V lost 6 bases to trimming and J lost 8 bases; unmatched junction nucleotides: 14. This CDR3 has 15 amino acids. Study-level points and caveats: Certain patients had high TCRbeta diversity at day 60, and it came from recipient T cells and thymic progenitors that survived. Once a year had passed after transplant, T-cell counts and diversity came mostly from newly produced T cells. Where alpha-beta T cells came from about two months after transplant was reportedly several hundred expanded graft clones.

In its sample, this clonotype was seen a few times. Antigen specificity is unknown. The library targeted TCRbeta and was prepared with unique molecular identifiers. Each CDR3 protein gets one entry after TCRdb re-called the PCR reads with MiXCR. This table holds a few hundred thousand distinct CDR3 sequences, roughly 44% found once. The sequencing here drew on PBMCs, taken before TCRalphabeta/CD19-depleted stem cell transplant. The origin of this receptor is a girl aged 2-10 years with aplastic anemia, due to receive a stem cell transplant. V is TRBV29-1 and J is TRBJ2-1; TRBD2 agrees at 9 bases. The CDR3: CSVLRLAEARDEQFF. Written as DNA, the CDR3 is TGCAGCGTGCTCAGACTAGCGGAAGCTCGGGATGAGCAGTTCTTC.